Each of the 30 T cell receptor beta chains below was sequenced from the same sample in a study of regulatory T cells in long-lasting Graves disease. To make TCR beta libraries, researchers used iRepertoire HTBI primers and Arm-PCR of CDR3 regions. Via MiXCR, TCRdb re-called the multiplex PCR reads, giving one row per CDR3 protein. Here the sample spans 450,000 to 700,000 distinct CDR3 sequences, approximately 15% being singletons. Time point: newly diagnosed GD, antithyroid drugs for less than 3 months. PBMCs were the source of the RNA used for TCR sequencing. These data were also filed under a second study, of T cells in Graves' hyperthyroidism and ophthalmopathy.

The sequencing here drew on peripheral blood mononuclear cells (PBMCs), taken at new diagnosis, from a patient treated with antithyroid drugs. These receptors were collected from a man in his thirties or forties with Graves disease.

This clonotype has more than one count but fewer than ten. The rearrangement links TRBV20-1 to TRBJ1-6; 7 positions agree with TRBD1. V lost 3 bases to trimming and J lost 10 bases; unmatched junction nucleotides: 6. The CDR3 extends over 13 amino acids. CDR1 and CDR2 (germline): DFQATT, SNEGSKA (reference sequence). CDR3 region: CSARQGVRSPLHF. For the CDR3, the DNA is TGCAGTGCTAGGCAGGGGGTCCGGTCACCCCTCCACTTT.

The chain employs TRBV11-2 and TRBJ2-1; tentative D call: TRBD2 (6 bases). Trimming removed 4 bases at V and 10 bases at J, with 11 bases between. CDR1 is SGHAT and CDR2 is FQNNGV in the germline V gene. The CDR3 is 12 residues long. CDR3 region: CASSSEGREQFF. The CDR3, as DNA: TGTGCCAGCAGCTCGGAGGGGCGCGAGCAGTTCTTC.

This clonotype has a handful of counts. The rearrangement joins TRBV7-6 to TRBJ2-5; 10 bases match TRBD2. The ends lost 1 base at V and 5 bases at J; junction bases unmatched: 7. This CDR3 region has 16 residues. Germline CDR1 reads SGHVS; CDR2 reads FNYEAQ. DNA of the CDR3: TGTGCCAGCAGCTTAGTATCTAGCGGGAGTATGGAGACCCAGTACTTC. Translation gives CASSLVSSGSMETQYF.

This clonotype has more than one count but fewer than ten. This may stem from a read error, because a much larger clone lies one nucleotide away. CDR3 coding DNA: TGTGCCAGCGGTTTAGGAGTACGAGGGGATACGCAGTATTTT. Its translation: CASGLGVRGDTQYF. The chain has TRBV12-3 or TRBV12-4 and TRBJ2-3; tentative D call: TRBD2 (5 bases). This CDR3 has 14 residues.

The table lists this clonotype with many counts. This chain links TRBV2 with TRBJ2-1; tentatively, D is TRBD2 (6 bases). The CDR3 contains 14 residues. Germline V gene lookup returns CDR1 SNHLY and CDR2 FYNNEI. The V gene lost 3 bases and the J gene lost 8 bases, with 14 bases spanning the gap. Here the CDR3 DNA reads TGTGCCAGCAGTGAGGGCGGGGTGCTTTATGAGCAGTTCTTC. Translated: CASSEGGVLYEQFF.

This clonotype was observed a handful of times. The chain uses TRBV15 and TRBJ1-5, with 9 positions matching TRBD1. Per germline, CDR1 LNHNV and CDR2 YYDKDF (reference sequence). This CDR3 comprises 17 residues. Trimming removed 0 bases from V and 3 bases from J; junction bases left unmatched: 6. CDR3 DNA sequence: TGTGCCACCAGCAGAGATTTGGGACAGGGCCCCAATCAGCCCCAGCATTTT. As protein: CATSRDLGQGPNQPQHF.

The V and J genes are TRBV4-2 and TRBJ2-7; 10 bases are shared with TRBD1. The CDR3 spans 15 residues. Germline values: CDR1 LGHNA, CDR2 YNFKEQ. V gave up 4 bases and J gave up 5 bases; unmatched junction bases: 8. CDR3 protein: CASSLTGTGDNEQYF. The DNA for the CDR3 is TGTGCCAGCAGCCTAACGGGGACAGGGGACAACGAGCAGTACTTC.

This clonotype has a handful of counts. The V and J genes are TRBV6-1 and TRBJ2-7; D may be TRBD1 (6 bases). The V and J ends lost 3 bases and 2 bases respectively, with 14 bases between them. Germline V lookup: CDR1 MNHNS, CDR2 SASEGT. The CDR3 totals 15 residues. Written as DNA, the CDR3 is TGTGCCAGCAGTGAGCGACAGGTGCCCGCCTACGAGCAGTACTTC. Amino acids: CASSERQVPAYEQYF.

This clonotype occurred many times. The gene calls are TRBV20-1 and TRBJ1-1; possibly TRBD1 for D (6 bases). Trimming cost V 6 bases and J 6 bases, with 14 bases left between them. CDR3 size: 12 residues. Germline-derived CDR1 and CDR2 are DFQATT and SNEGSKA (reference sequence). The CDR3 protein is CSARTEAPEAFF. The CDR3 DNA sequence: TGCAGTGCGCGGACAGAGGCACCTGAAGCTTTCTTT.

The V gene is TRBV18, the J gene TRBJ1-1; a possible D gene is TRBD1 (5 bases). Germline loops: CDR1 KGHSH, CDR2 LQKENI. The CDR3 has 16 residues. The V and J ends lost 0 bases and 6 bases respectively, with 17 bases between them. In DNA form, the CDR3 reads TGTGCCAGCTCACCACCTTTTAGTGGGGGAGTCTCTGAAGCTTTCTTT. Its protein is CASSPPFSGGVSEAFF.

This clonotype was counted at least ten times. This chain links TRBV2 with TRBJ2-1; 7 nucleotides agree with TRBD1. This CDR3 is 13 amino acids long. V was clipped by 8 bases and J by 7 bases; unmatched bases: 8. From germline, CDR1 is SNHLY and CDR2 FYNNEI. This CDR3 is CASPTGTANEQFF. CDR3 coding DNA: TGTGCCAGCCCCACCGGGACAGCGAATGAGCAGTTCTTC.

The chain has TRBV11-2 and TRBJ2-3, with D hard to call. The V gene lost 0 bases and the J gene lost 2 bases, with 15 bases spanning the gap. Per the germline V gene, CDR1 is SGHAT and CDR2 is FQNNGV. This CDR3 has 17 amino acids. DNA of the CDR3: TGTGCCAGCAGCTTAGATCGGACGCAAGGGTTCACAGATACGCAGTATTTT. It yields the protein CASSLDRTQGFTDTQYF.

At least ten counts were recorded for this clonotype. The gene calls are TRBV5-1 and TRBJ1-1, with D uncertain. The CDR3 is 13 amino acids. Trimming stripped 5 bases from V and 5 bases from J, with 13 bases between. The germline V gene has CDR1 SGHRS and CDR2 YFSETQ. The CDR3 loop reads CASSVSEATEAFF. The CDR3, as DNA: TGCGCCAGCAGTGTCTCGGAGGCGACTGAAGCTTTCTTT.

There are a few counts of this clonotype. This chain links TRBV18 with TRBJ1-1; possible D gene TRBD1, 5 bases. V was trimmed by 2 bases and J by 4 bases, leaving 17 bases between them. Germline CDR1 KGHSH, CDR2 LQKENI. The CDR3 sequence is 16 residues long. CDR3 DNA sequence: TGTGCCAGCTCACCAGGTCGAGGCCTGGGGGGCACTGAAGCTTTCTTT. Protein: CASSPGRGLGGTEAFF.

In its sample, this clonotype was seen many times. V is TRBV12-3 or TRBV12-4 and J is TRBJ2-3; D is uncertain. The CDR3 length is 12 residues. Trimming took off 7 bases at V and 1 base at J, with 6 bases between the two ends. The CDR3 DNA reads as TGTGCCAGCACCCAAGGCACAGATACGCAGTATTTT. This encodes CASTQGTDTQYF.

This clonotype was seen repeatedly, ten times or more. The CDR3 DNA follows: TGTGCCAGCAGTTTCAGAAGGTGGGAGTCCTACAATGAGCAGTTCTTC. Translating gives CASSFRRWESYNEQFF. The chain joins TRBV12-3 or TRBV12-4 to TRBJ2-1; tentative D call: TRBD2 (5 bases). This CDR3 comprises 16 residues. The V and J ends lost 3 bases and 1 base respectively, with 13 bases between them.

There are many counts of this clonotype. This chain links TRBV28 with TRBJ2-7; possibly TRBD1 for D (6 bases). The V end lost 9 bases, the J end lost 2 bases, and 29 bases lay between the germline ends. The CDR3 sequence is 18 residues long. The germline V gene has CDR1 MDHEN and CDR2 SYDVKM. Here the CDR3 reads CASRTGQHLRSGTYEQYF. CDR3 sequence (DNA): TGTGCCAGTAGGACGGGACAACACCTACGAAGCGGCACCTACGAGCAGTACTTC.

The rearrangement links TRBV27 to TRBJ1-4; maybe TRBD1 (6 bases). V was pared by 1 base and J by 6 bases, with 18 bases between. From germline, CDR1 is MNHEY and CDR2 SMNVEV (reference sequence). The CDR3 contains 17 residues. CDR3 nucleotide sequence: TGTGCCAGCAGTTTATTCCCTCTCAGGGGCCGGGATGAAAAACTGTTTTTT. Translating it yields CASSLFPLRGRDEKLFF.

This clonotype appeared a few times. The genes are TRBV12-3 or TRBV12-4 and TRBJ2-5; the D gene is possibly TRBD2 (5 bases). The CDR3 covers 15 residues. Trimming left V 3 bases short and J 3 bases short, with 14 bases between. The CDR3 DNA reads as TGTGCCAGCAGTTTGGAAAACGAGAGGGAAGAGACCCAGTACTTC. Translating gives CASSLENEREETQYF.

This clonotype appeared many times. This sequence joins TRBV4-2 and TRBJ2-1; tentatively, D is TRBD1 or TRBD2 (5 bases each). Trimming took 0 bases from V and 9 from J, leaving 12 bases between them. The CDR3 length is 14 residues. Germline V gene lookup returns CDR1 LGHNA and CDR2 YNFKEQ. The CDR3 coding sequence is TGTGCCAGCAGCCAAGAGGGGGTCAGCCCTGAGCAGTTCTTC. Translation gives CASSQEGVSPEQFF.

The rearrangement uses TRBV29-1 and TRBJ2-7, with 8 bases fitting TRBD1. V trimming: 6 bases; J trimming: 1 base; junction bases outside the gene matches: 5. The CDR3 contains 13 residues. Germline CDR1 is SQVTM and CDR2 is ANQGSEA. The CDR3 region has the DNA TGCAGCGTATGGGGACAGGAGTCCTACGAGCAGTACTTC. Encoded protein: CSVWGQESYEQYF.

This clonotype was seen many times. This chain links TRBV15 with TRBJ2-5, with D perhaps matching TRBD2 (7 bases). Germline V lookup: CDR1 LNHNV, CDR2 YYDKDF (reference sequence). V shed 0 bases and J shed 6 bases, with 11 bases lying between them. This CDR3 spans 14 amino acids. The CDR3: CATSRDRGAQTQYF. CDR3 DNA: TGTGCCACCAGCAGAGATCGGGGGGCGCAGACCCAGTACTTC.

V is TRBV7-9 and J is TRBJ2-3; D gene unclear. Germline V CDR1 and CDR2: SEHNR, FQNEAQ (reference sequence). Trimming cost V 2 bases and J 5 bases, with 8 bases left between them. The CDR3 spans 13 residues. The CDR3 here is CASSLLVEDTQYF. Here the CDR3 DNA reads TGTGCCAGCAGCTTACTTGTTGAAGATACGCAGTATTTT.

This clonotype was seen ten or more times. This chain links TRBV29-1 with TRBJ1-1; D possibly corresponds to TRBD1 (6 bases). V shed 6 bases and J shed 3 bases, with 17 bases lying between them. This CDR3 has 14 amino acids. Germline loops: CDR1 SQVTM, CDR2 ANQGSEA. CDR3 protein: CSVTGHLADTEAFF. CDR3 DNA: TGCAGCGTCACGGGACATCTCGCGGACACTGAAGCTTTCTTT. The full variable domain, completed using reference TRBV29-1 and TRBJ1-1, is SAVISQKPSRDICQRGTSLTIQCQVDSQVTMMFWYRQQPGQSLTLIATANQGSEATYESGFVIDKFPISRPNLTFSTLTVSNMSPEDSSIYLCSVTGHLADTEAFFGQGTRLTVV.

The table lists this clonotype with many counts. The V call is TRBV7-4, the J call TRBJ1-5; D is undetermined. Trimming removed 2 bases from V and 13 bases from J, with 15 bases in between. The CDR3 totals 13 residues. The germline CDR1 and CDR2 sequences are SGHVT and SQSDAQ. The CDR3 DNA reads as TGTGCCAGCAGCTTACCCCCTTCGGAGAAGCAGCATTTT. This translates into CASSLPPSEKQHF.

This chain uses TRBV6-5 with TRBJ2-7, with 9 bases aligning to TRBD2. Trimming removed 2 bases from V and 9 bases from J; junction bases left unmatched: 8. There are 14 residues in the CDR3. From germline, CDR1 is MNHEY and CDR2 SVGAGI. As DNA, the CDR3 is TGTGCCAGCAGTTACGGGATAGCGGGAGAACGGCAGTACTTC. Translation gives CASSYGIAGERQYF.

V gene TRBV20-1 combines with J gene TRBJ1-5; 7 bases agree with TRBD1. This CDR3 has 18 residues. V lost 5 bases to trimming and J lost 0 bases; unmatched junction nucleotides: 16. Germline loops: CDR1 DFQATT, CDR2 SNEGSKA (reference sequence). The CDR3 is CSAYSGTDPQYSNQPQHF. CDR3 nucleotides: TGCAGTGCTTATTCCGGGACAGACCCACAGTATAGCAATCAGCCCCAGCATTTT.

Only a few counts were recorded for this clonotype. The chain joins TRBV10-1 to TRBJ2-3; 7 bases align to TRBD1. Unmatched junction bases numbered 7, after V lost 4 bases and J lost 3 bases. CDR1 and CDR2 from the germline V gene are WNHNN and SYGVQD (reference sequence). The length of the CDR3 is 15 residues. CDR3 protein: CASSAPDRATDTQYF. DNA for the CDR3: TGCGCCAGCAGTGCCCCTGACAGGGCAACAGATACGCAGTATTTT.

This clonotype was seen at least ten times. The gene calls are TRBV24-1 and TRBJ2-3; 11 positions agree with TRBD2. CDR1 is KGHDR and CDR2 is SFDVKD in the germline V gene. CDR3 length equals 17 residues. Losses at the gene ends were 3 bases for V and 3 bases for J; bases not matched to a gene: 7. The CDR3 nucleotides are TGTGCCACCAGTGATCTAGGGACTAGCGGTACAACAGATACGCAGTATTTT. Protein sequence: CATSDLGTSGTTDTQYF.

The CDR3 nucleotides read TGCGCCAGCAGCCCGGGGAGGGGGCTTGGGGCCAACGTCCTGACTTTC. As protein: CASSPGRGLGANVLTF. V gene TRBV5-1 combines with J gene TRBJ2-6, with D perhaps assigned TRBD1 or TRBD2 (7 bases each). The CDR3 has 16 amino acids. The V gene lost 4 bases and the J gene lost 3 bases, with 14 bases spanning the gap. The germline CDR1 and CDR2 sequences are SGHRS and YFSETQ. Together with reference TRBV5-1 and TRBJ2-6, the CDR3 gives the full variable domain: KAGVTQTPRYLIKTRGQQVTLSCSPISGHRSVSWYQQTPGQGLQFLFEYFSETQRNKGNFPGRFSGRQFSNSRSEMNVSTLELGDSALYLCASSPGRGLGANVLTFGAGSRLTVL.